This T cell receptor (beta chain) was retrieved from a study of Ad26.COV2.S vaccination and SARS-CoV-2 variants. As for the study in general: Ad26.COV2.S shots went into the muscle once or twice, 56 days apart.

The germline V gene encodes CDR1 MDHEN and CDR2 SYDVKM. V was trimmed by 7 bases and J by 2 bases, leaving 18 bases between them. The CDR3 is 15 amino acids. Clones were read by immunoSEQ multiplex PCR, and TCRdb kept only the in-frame ones, dropping some. The data show about 480,000 clones, roughly 87% seen once. The treatment: about 20 received Ad26.COV2.S at low or high dose, single or two shots; a few received placebo; per-sample allocation not given. Collection of the samples took place on day 63 after the first injection of vaccine or placebo. Regarding the study as a whole: After vaccination, substantial breadth of spike-specific CD8+ and CD4+ responses was reported. Breadth of non-spike TCRs did not differ between vaccinees and placebo recipients.

Notes on this clone: The antigen is unknown.

The rearrangement uses TRBV28 and TRBJ2-7; D might be TRBD1 or TRBD2, each matching 5 bases. This sequence originates from a person aged 18 to 65 who received the Ad26.COV2.S COVID-19 vaccine or a placebo. Material: peripheral blood, obtained in a trial of Ad26.COV2.S vaccine versus placebo. The CDR3 loop is CASNVPGRATYEQYF. In DNA, the CDR3 is TGTGCCAGCAACGTCCCGGGACGGGCTACCTACGAGCAGTACTTC.